The next 9 T cell receptor beta chains were all read from a single sample in a study of post-analysis software for immune sequencing data. Unique molecular identifiers featured in each of the TCR beta cDNA libraries. TCRdb processed the PCR reads anew with MiXCR; each CDR3 protein has one entry. In the table there are fewer than 850,000 distinct CDR3 sequences, just under 30% of which are singletons. Study-wide results and caveats: Several TRBV segments, TRBV5-6, TRBV5-1 and TRBV20-1 among them, were found more frequent in patients than controls.

Their antigens remain unidentified. Sequencing was done on a sample of blood. Receptor source: a girl aged 5-17 years with multiple sclerosis.

This chain connects TRBV20-1 to TRBJ2-5; D is possibly TRBD1 or TRBD2 (5 bases each). This CDR3 spans 16 amino acids. Germline CDR1 and CDR2: DFQATT and SNEGSKA (reference sequence). V was trimmed by 0 bases and J by 2 bases, leaving 16 bases between them. This chain's CDR3 is CSARDFSRGTQETQYF. The CDR3 DNA reads TGCAGTGCTAGAGATTTCTCACGGGGCACGCAAGAGACCCAGTACTTC.

For this clonotype: The junction does not match germline at one end; this may be a read error. The chain joins TRBV6-5 to TRBJ2-5, with D tentatively TRBD1 (6 bases). The V gene's germline CDR1 is MNHEY and CDR2 SVGAGI. CDR3 length: 15 residues. CDR3 sequence: CASSYVRQGPETRYF. The CDR3 DNA is TGTGCCAGCAGTTACGTCCGGCAGGGGCCAGAGACCCGGTACTTC.

A few counts support this clonotype. The gene calls are TRBV5-5 and TRBJ1-2; 7 nucleotides match TRBD1. This CDR3 has 14 amino acids. V dropped 2 bases and J dropped 4; count of bases not matched to a gene: 5. Germline lookup yields CDR1 SGHKS and CDR2 YYEKEE (reference sequence). The CDR3 loop is CASSLDRAFYGYTF. CDR3 in DNA: TGTGCCAGCAGCTTAGACAGGGCCTTCTATGGCTACACCTTC.

The chain joins TRBV18 to TRBJ1-1; unclear D gene. V was cut by 1 base and J by 6 bases, with 9 bases left in between. The germline CDR1 and CDR2 sequences are KGHSH and LQKENI. The CDR3 loop spans 13 amino acids. The chain's CDR3 is CASSPRHGAEAFF. For the CDR3, the DNA is TGTGCCAGCTCACCACGTCACGGGGCTGAAGCTTTCTTT.

V gene TRBV5-1 combines with J gene TRBJ2-6; possibly TRBD1 or TRBD2 for D (5 bases each). The V gene's germline CDR1 is SGHRS and CDR2 YFSETQ. The CDR3 runs 15 residues. Trimming took 3 bases from V and 3 from J, leaving 10 bases between them. The DNA for the CDR3 is TGCGCCAGCAGCTCAGTGGGGGTTGGGGCCAACGTCCTGACTTTC. Protein: CASSSVGVGANVLTF.

This chain joins TRBV7-6 and TRBJ1-5; D perhaps matches TRBD1 (5 bases). There are 14 residues in the CDR3. Germline V CDR1 and CDR2: SGHVS, FNYEAQ. Trimming removed 5 bases at V and 5 bases at J, with 13 bases between. The CDR3 sequence: CASSHQGSHQPQHF. The CDR3 region has the DNA TGTGCCAGCAGCCATCAGGGTTCCCATCAGCCCCAGCATTTT.

This chain connects TRBV27 to TRBJ2-5; TRBD1 aligns across 9 bases. CDR3 length equals 14 residues. Trimming cost V 8 bases and J 5 bases; bases outside gene matches: 9. Germline-derived CDR1 and CDR2 are MNHEY and SMNVEV (reference sequence). Written as DNA, the CDR3 is TGTGCCAGCCGGAACCACAGGGGGCGGGAGACCCAGTACTTC. Translated: CASRNHRGRETQYF.

This clonotype has ten or more counts. The rearrangement uses TRBV20-1 and TRBJ2-5, with D unresolved. Germline assignment: CDR1 DFQATT and CDR2 SNEGSKA (reference sequence). Deletions cut 6 bases from V and 5 bases from J, with 10 bases between. The length of the CDR3 is 11 residues. This CDR3 reads CSAPRAETQYF. The CDR3 DNA sequence: TGCAGTGCCCCCCGGGCGGAGACCCAGTACTTC.

The chain carries TRBV7-2 and TRBJ2-1, with 14 bases matching TRBD2. This CDR3 comprises 18 residues. J was trimmed by 0 bases and V by 5 bases; bases with no gene match: 6. Germline values: CDR1 SGHTA, CDR2 FQGNSA. CDR3 in amino acids: CASSAPGLAGVSYNEQFF. The CDR3 bases are TGTGCCAGCAGCGCCCCGGGACTAGCGGGAGTCTCCTACAATGAGCAGTTCTTC.